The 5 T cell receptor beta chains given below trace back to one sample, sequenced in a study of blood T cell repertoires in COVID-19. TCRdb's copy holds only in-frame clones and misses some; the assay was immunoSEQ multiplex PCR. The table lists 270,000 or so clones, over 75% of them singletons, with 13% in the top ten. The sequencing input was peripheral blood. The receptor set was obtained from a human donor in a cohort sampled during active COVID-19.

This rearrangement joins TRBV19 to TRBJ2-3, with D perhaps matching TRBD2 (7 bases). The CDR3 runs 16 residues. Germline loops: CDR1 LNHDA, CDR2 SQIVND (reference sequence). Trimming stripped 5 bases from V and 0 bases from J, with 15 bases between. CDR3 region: CASSWGGRGSTDTQYF. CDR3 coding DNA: TGTGCCAGTAGTTGGGGGGGCAGGGGCAGCACAGATACGCAGTATTTT.

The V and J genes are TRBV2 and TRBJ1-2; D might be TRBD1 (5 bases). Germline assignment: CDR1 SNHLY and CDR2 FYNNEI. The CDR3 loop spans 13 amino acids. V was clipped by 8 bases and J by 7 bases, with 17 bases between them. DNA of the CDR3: TGTGCCAGCCAGACGGGGGGAAGGGGTGGCTACACCTTC. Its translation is CASQTGGRGGYTF.

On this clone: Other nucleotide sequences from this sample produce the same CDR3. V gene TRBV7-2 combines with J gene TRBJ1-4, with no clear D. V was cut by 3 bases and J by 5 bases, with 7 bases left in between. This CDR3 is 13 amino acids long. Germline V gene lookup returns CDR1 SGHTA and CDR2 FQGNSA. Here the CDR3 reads CASSFGGNEKLFF. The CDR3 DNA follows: TGTGCCAGCAGCTTTGGAGGGAATGAAAAACTGTTTTTT.

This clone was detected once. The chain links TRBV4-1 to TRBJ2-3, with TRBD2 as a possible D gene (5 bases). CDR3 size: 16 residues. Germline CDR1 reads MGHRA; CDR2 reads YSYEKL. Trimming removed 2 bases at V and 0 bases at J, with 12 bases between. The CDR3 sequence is CASSQPTRPSTDTQYF. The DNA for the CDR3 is TGCGCCAGCAGCCAACCTACTAGGCCTAGCACAGATACGCAGTATTTT.

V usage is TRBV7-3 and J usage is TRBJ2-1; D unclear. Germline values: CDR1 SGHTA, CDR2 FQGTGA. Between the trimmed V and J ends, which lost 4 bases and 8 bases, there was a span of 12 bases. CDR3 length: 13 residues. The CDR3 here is CASSSNFFHEQFF. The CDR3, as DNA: TGTGCCAGCAGCTCCAATTTTTTCCATGAGCAGTTCTTC.